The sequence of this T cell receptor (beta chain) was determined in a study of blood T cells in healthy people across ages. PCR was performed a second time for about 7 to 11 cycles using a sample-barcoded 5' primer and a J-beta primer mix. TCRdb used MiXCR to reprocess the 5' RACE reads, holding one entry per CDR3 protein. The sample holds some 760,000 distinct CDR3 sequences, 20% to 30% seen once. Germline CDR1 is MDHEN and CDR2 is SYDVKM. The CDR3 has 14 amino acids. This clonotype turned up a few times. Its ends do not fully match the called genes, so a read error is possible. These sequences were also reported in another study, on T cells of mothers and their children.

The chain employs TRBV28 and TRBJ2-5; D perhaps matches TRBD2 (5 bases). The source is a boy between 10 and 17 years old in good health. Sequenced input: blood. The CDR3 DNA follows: TGTGCCAGCAGTGAAGGGAGTAATCAAGAGACTCAGTACTTC. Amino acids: CASSEGSNQETQYF.